Following are 12 T cell receptor beta chains from one sample sequenced in a study of T cells after yellow fever vaccination (dated by TCRdb to the late 2010s). Preparation of the library involved 5' RACE. Sequencing was carried out with an Illumina HiSeq 2500. TCRdb reprocessed the public reads (quality trimming at Q25 with fastp, clone calling with MiXCR) and kept in-frame beta chains. Rows matching on CDR3 protein sequence are summarized as one entry with the most common DNA and genes. Here the sample has just under 30,000 distinct CDR3 sequences; 5% to 6% occur a single time. The ten largest clones add up to just over 40% of the sample. In light of the paper, this sample's treatment or condition label describes: live attenuated yellow fever vaccine strain. Sequenced here: CD8+ T cells sorted from PBMCs, sampled 10 days after the yellow fever booster vaccination. The source is a man under 40 who received the YFV17D yellow fever vaccine.

This clonotype came up many times. The chain recombines TRBV6-5 with TRBJ1-2, with 8 bases lining up with TRBD1. V lost 2 bases, J lost 3 bases, and 8 bases stayed unmatched. The CDR3 totals 16 residues. From germline, CDR1 is MNHEY and CDR2 SVGAGI. The CDR3 nucleotides read TGTGCCAGCAGTTACCAGCTCTCGACAGGGGACTATGGCTACACCTTC. It codes for CASSYQLSTGDYGYTF.

The table lists this clonotype with many counts. The chain employs TRBV28 and TRBJ2-3; 15 bases are a match to TRBD2. Germline V CDR1 and CDR2: MDHEN, SYDVKM. CDR3 length: 17 amino acids. V was pared by 2 bases and J by 6 bases, with 6 bases of the junction left unmatched. DNA of the CDR3: TGTGCCAGCAGTTTACCCTCGGGACTAGCGGGAGGTGATACGCAGTATTTT. It encodes CASSLPSGLAGGDTQYF.

This clonotype was seen ten or more times. The rearrangement links TRBV11-2 to TRBJ2-7; D is unclear. V was cut by 3 bases and J by 3 bases, with 6 bases left in between. Germline V gives CDR1 SGHAT, CDR2 FQNNGV. The CDR3 sequence is 12 residues long. CDR3: CASSFSIYEQYF. The CDR3 region has the DNA TGTGCCAGCAGCTTTTCTATCTACGAGCAGTACTTC.

This clonotype was picked up many times. The gene calls are TRBV7-8 and TRBJ1-5; possible D gene TRBD1, 6 bases. The germline gives CDR1 SGHVS, CDR2 FQNEAQ. This CDR3 region has 14 residues. V was shortened by 5 bases and J by 3 bases, with 11 bases between the two germline ends. DNA for the CDR3: TGTGCCAGCAGCCTGCCAGGGGCCAATCAGCCCCAGCATTTT. Translated, it gives CASSLPGANQPQHF.

This clonotype was observed many times. The chain combines TRBV29-1 with TRBJ2-5, with TRBD1 as a possible D gene (5 bases). Germline-derived CDR1 and CDR2 are SQVTM and ANQGSEA. Trimming shortened V by 5 bases and J by 0 bases, and 7 bases separated the two germline ends. CDR3 size: 12 residues. In nucleotides, the CDR3 is TGCAGCGTTCCGACAGACCAAGAGACCCAGTACTTC. It encodes CSVPTDQETQYF. The variable domain in full, completed from reference TRBV29-1 and TRBJ2-5, reads SAVISQKPSRDICQRGTSLTIQCQVDSQVTMMFWYRQQPGQSLTLIATANQGSEATYESGFVIDKFPISRPNLTFSTLTVSNMSPEDSSIYLCSVPTDQETQYFGPGTRLLVL.

This clonotype was seen repeatedly, ten times or more. V gene TRBV19 combines with J gene TRBJ2-1; D ambiguous. Between the trimmed V and J ends, which lost 3 bases and 6 bases, there was a span of 21 bases. The CDR3 covers 17 residues. Germline CDR1 and CDR2: LNHDA and SQIVND (reference sequence). The CDR3 is CASSILTVSALPNEQFF. The DNA for the CDR3 is TGTGCCAGTAGTATCTTAACCGTCTCAGCCCTCCCCAATGAGCAGTTCTTC.

This clonotype came up many times. This chain connects TRBV20-1 to TRBJ2-1, with 10 nucleotides matching TRBD1. This CDR3 contains 15 residues. Germline V gene data show CDR1 as DFQATT and CDR2 as SNEGSKA (reference sequence). The V and J ends lost 6 bases and 3 bases, in that order; junction bases with no gene match: 8. The CDR3 sequence is CSADGGDRGYNEQFF. In nucleotides, the CDR3 is TGCAGTGCGGACGGGGGGGACAGGGGCTACAATGAGCAGTTCTTC.

This clonotype showed up many times. The chain combines TRBV3-1 with TRBJ2-3; D may be TRBD1 or TRBD2 (6 bases each). In germline, CDR1 is LGHDT, CDR2 YNNKEL (reference sequence). V was shortened by 4 bases and J by 2 bases, with 19 bases between the two germline ends. This CDR3 is built from 17 residues. The CDR3 DNA follows: TGTGCCAGCAGCCCCGCCCTAGGGGGAGGATACACAGATACGCAGTATTTT. Translated: CASSPALGGGYTDTQYF.

This clonotype came up many times. The J gene is TRBJ2-7, the V gene TRBV6-2 or TRBV6-3; 8 nucleotides align to TRBD2. The CDR3 contains 15 residues. Germline trimming cut 5 bases from V and 5 bases from J; bases unmatched to any gene: 11. CDR1 and CDR2 from the germline V gene are MNHEY and SVGEGT. CDR3 protein: CASSQEIAGNDEQYF. The DNA of the CDR3 is TGTGCCAGCAGTCAAGAGATAGCGGGAAACGACGAGCAGTACTTC.

This clonotype was counted between two and nine times. The chain combines TRBV4-1 with TRBJ1-2; D remains unclear. The CDR3 extends over 15 amino acids. Germline CDR1 reads MGHRA; CDR2 reads YSYEKL. Between the trimmed V and J ends, which lost 2 bases and 5 bases, there was a span of 15 bases. Written as DNA, the CDR3 is TGCGCCAGCAGCCAATCTTCAAAATCCACGTATGGCTACACCTTC. It specifies CASSQSSKSTYGYTF.

This clonotype was seen repeatedly, ten times or more. The gene calls are TRBV27 and TRBJ2-2; tentative D call: TRBD2 (5 bases). Germline V CDR1 and CDR2: MNHEY, SMNVEV (reference sequence). V lost 0 bases and J 5 bases, leaving 7 bases between the germline ends. The CDR3 is 14 amino acids. CDR3 protein: CASSLSPGTGELFF. The CDR3 DNA reads TGTGCCAGCAGTTTATCACCGGGAACCGGGGAGCTGTTTTTT.

This clonotype was seen ten or more times. This chain uses TRBV4-3 with TRBJ2-1; 10 nucleotides line up with TRBD2. Germline V gene sequence: CDR1 LGHNA, CDR2 YSLEER. V gave up 1 base and J gave up 7 bases; unmatched junction bases: 7. The CDR3 is 16 residues long. CDR3 sequence reads: CASSQGIAGGVNEQFF. For the CDR3, the DNA is TGCGCCAGCAGCCAAGGGATAGCGGGAGGAGTGAATGAGCAGTTCTTC.